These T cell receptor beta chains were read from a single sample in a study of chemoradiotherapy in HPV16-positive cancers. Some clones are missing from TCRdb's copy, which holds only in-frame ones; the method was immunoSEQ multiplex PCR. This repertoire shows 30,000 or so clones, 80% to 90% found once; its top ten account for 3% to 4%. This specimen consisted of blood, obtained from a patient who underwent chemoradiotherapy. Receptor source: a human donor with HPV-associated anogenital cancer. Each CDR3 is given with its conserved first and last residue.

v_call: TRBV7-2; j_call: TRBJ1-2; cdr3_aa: CASSLAQGGVNYGYTF
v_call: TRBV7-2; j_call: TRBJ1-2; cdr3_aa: CASSLLRLDGPLRYGYTF
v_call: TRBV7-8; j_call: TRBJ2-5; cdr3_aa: CASSLRSQGRETQYF
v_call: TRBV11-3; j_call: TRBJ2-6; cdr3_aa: CASSLVRAGARESGANVLTF
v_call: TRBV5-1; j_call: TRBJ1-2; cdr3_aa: CASSLDRDSYGYTF
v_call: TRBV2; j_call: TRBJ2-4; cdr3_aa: CASRGGTGKNIQYF
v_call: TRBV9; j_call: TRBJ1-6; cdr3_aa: CASSLAGTGNSPLHF
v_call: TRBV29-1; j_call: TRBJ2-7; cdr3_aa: CSVEGESGGTIYEQYF
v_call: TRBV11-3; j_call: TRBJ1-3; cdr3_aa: CASSPGAGNTIYF
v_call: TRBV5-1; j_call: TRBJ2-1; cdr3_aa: CASSLGMDYNEQFF
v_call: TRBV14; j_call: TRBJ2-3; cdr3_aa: CASGGGPTDTQYF
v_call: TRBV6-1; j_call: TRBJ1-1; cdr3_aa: CASRIDRFNTEAFF
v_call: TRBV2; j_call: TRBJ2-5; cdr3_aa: CARAVEQGASQETQYF
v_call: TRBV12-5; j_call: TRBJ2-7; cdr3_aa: CASGQFRDREGLAHYEQYF
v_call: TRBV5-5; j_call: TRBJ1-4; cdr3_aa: CASSRANGGWTNEKLFF
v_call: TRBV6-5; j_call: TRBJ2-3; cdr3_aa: CASSYLAGSTDTQYF
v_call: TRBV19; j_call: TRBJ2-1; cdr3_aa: CASSIRERDCEQFF
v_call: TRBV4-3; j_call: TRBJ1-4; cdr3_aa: CASSQDFNEKLFF
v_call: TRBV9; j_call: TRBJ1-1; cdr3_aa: CATSQGQGNTEAFF
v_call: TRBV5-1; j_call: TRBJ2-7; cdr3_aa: CASSMGATYEQYF
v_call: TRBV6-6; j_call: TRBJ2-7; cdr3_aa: CASRAGTGSSYEQYF
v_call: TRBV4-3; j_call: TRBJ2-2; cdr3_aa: CASSQYDREGGTGELFF
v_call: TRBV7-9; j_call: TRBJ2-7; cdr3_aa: CASSGRAGFGEQYF
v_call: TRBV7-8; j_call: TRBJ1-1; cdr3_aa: CASSLVGARTEAFF
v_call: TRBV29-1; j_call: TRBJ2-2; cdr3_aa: CSVEDWGVCSHRGAVF